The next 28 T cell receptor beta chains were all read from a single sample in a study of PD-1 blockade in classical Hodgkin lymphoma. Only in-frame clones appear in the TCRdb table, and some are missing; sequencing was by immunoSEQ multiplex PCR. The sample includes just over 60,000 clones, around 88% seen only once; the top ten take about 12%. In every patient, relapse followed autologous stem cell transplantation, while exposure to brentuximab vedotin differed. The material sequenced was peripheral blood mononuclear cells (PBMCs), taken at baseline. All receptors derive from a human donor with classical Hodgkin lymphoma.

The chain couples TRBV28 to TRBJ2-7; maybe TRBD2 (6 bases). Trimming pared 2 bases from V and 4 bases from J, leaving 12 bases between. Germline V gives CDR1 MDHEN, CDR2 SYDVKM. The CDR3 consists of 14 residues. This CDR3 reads CASSLLSGTYEQYF. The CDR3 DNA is TGTGCCAGCAGTTTACTATCAGGGACTTACGAGCAGTACTTC.

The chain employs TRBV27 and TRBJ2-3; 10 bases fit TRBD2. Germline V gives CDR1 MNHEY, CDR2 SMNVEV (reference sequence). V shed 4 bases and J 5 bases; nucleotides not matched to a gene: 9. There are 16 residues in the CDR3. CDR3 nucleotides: TGTGCCAGCAGTTCTCTGTTGCTAGCGGGGGAAGATACGCAGTATTTT. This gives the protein CASSSLLLAGEDTQYF.

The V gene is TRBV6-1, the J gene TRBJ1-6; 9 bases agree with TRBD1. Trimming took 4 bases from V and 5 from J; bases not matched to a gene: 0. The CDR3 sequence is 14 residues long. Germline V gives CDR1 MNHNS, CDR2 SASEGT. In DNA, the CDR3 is TGTGCCAGCAGTGGGGACAGGGATAATTCACCCCTCCACTTT. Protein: CASSGDRDNSPLHF.

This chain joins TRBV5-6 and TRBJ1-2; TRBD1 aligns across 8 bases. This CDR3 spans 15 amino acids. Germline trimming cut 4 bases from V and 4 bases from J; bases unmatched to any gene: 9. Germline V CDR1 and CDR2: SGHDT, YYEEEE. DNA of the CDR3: TGTGCCAGCAGCAAAACGGGGGACAGGCTCTATGGCTACACCTTC. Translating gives CASSKTGDRLYGYTF. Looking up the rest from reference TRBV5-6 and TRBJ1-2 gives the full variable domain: DAGVTQSPTHLIKTRGQQVTLRCSPKSGHDTVSWYQQALGQGPQFIFQYYEEEERQRGNFPDRFSGHQFPNYSSELNVNALLLGDSALYLCASSKTGDRLYGYTFGSGTRLTVV.

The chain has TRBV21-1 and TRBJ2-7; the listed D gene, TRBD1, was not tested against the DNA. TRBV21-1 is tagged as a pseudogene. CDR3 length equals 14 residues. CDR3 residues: CASSKAAQGYEQYF. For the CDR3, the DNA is TGTGCCAGCAGCAAAGCCGCTCAGGGCTACGAGCAGTACTTC.

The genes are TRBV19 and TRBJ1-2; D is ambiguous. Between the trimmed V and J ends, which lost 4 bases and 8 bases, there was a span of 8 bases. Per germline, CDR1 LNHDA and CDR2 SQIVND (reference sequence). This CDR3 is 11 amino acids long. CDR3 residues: CASSTSAGYTF. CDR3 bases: TGTGCCAGTAGTACCTCGGCCGGCTACACCTTC.

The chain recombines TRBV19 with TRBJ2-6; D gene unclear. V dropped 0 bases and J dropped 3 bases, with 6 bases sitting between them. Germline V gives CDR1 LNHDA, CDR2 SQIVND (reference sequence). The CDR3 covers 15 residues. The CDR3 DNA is TGTGCCAGTAGTATAGAGGGATATGGGGCCAACGTCCTGACTTTC. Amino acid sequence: CASSIEGYGANVLTF.

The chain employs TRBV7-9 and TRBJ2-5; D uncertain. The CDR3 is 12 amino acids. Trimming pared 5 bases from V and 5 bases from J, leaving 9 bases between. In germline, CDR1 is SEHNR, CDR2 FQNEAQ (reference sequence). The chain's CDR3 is CASSIQHETQYF. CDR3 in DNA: TGTGCCAGCAGCATTCAGCACGAGACCCAGTACTTC.

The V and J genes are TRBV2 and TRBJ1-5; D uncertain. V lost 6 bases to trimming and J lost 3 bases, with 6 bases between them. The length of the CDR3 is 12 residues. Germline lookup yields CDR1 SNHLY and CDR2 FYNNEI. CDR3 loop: CASRQYNQPQHF. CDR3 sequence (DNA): TGTGCCAGCAGACAGTACAATCAGCCCCAGCATTTT.

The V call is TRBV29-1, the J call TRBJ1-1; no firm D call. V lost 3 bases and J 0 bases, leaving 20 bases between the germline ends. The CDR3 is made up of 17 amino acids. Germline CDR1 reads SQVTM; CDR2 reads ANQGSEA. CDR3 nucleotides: TGCAGCGTTGATGTGTGGGTGGATCGGAGAATGAACACTGAAGCTTTCTTT. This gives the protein CSVDVWVDRRMNTEAFF.

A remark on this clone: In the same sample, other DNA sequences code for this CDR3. CDR3: CASSLEGARDTGELFF. The CDR3 DNA sequence: TGCGCCAGCAGCTTGGAGGGCGCAAGGGACACCGGGGAGCTGTTTTTT. The chain couples TRBV5-1 to TRBJ2-2; D is uncertain. Germline V gene data show CDR1 as SGHRS and CDR2 as YFSETQ. CDR3 size: 16 residues. V was pared by 0 bases and J by 3 bases, with 12 bases between.

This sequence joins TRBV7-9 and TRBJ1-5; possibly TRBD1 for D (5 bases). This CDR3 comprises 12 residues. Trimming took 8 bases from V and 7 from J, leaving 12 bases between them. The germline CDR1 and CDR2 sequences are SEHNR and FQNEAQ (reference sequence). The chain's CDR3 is CASGGGGQPQHF. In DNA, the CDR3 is TGTGCCAGCGGGGGGGGAGGCCAGCCCCAGCATTTT.

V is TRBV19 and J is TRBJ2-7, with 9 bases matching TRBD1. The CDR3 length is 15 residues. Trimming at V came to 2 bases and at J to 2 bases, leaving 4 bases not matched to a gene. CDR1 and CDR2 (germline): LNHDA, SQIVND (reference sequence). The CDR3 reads CASSITDRGPYEQYF. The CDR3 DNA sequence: TGTGCCAGTAGTATAACGGACAGGGGTCCCTACGAGCAGTACTTC.

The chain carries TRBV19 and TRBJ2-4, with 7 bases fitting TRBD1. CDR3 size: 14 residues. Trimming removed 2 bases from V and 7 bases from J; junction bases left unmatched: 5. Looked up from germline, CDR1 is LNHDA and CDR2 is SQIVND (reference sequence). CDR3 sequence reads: CASSIRGRLNIQYF. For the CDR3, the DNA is TGTGCCAGTAGTATAAGGGGGCGGTTGAACATTCAGTACTTC.

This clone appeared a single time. CDR3 region: CASSPGGPGEQYF. CDR3 sequence (DNA): TGTGCCAGCAGTCCGGGTGGGCCGGGGGAGCAGTACTTC. V gene TRBV7-9 combines with J gene TRBJ2-7, with D perhaps matching TRBD2 (5 bases). With 6 bases removed from V and 7 bases from J, the gap between germline ends came to 16 bases. The CDR3 is 13 amino acids. Germline assignment: CDR1 SEHNR and CDR2 FQNEAQ (reference sequence).

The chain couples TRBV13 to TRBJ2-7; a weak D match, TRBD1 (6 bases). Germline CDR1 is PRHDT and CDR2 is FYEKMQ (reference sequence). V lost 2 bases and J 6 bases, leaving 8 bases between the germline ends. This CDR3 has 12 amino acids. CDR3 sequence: CASSLKGGEQYF. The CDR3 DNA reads TGTGCCAGCAGCTTAAAAGGGGGCGAGCAGTACTTC. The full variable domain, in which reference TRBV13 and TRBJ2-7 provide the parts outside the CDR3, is AAGVIQSPRHLIKEKRETATLKCYPIPRHDTVYWYQQGPGQDPQFLISFYEKMQSDKGSIPDRFSAQQFSDYHSELNMSSLELGDSALYFCASSLKGGEQYFGPGTRLTVT.

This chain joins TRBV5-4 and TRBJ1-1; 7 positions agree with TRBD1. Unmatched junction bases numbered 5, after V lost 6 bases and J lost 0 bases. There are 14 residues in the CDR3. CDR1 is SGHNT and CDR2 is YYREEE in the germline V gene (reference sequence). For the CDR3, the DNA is TGTGCCAGCACTACAGGGGATCTGAACACTGAAGCTTTCTTT. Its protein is CASTTGDLNTEAFF.

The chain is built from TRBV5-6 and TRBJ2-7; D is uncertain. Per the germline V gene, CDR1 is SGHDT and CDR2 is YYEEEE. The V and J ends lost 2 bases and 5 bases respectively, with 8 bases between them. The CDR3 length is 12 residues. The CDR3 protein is CASSFGVHEQYF. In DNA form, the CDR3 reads TGTGCCAGCAGCTTTGGGGTCCACGAGCAGTACTTC.

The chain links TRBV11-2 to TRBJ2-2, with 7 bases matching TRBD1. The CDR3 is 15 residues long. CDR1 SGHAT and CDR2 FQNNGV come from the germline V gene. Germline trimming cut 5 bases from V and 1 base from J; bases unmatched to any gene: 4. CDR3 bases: TGTGCCAGCAGCCCGGGACAGCTGAACACCGGGGAGCTGTTTTTT. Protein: CASSPGQLNTGELFF.

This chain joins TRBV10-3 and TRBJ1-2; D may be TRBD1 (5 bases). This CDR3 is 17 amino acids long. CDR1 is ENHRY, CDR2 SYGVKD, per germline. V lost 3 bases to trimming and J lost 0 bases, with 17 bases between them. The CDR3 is CAISETGSWGANYGYTF. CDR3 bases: TGTGCCATCAGTGAAACGGGATCCTGGGGCGCTAACTATGGCTACACCTTC.

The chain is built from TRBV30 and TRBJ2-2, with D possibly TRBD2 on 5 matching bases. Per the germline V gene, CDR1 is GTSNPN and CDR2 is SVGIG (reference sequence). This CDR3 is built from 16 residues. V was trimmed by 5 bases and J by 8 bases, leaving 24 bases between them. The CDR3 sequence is CAWGPPRGPVYGELFF. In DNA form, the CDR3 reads TGTGCCTGGGGCCCCCCTAGAGGGCCCGTCTATGGGGAGCTGTTTTTT.

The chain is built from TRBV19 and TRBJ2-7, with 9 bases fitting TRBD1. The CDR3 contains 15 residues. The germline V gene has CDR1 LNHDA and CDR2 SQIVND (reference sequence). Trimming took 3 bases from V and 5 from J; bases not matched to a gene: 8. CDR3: CASSIAPGQGDEQYF. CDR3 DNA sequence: TGTGCCAGTAGTATCGCACCGGGACAGGGAGACGAGCAGTACTTC.

The CDR3 sequence: CASSLGRGSNQPQHF. CDR3 nucleotides: TGTGCCAGCAGCTTAGGCAGGGGTAGCAATCAGCCCCAGCATTTT. This chain connects TRBV7-9 to TRBJ1-5; a weak D match, TRBD1 (6 bases). Germline values: CDR1 SEHNR, CDR2 FQNEAQ (reference sequence). The CDR3 has 15 residues. The V gene lost 1 base and the J gene lost 0 bases, with 7 bases spanning the gap.

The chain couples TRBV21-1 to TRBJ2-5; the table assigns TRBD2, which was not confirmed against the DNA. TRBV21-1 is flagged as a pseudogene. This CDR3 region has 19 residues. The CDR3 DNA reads TGTGCCAGCAGCAAAAGGAAGCCAGCCGGAGCGGGGGGGCAGAAGACCCAGTACTTC. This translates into CASSKRKPAGAGGQKTQYF.

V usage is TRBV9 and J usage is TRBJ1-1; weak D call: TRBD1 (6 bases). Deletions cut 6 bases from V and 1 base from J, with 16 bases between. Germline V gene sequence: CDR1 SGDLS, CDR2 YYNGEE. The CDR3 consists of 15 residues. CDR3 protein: CASTKGGGENTEAFF. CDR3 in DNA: TGTGCCAGCACCAAAGGAGGGGGGGAGAACACTGAAGCTTTCTTT.

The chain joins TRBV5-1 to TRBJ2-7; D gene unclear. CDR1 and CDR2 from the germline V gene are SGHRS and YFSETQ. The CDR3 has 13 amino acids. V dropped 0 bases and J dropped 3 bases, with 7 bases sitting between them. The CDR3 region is CASSLDGNYEQYF. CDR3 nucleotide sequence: TGCGCCAGCAGCTTGGATGGGAACTACGAGCAGTACTTC.

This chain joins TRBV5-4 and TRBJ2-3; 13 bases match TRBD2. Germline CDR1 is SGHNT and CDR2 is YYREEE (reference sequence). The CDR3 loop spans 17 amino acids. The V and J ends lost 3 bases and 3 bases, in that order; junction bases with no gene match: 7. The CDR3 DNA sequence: TGTGCCAGCAGCTCGGCACTAGCGGGGGGGCCAACAGATACGCAGTATTTT. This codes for CASSSALAGGPTDTQYF.

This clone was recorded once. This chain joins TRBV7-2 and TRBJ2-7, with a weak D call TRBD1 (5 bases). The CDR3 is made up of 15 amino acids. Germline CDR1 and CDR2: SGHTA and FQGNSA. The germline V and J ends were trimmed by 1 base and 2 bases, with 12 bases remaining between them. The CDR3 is CASSLVAQGAYEQYF. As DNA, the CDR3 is TGTGCCAGCAGCTTAGTAGCCCAGGGTGCCTACGAGCAGTACTTC.